This entry lists 20 T cell receptor beta chains sequenced from one sample in a study of blood T cell repertoires in COVID-19. Some clones are missing from TCRdb's copy, which holds only in-frame ones; the method was immunoSEQ multiplex PCR. The sample gives some 130,000 clones, more than 75% of which show up once; 3.5% to 5.5% is in the top ten. Sequencing was done on a sample of peripheral blood. Receptors originate from a man in his sixties with COVID-19, enrolled during active disease.

The chain couples TRBV4-3 to TRBJ2-7; the D gene is possibly TRBD2 (6 bases). Germline-derived CDR1 and CDR2 are LGHNA and YSLEER. The CDR3 extends over 16 amino acids. Trimming pared 0 bases from V and 3 bases from J, leaving 15 bases between. CDR3 protein: CASSQEPGSVDYEQYF. The DNA of the CDR3 is TGCGCCAGCAGCCAAGAACCCGGGAGCGTCGACTACGAGCAGTACTTC.

This sequence joins TRBV12-5 and TRBJ1-5, with 8 nucleotides matching TRBD1. CDR3 length: 14 amino acids. Germline values: CDR1 LGHNT, CDR2 FRNRAP. V lost 1 base to trimming and J lost 7 bases; unmatched junction nucleotides: 3. Written as DNA, the CDR3 is TGTGCTAGTGGTTTGGGGACAGGGACCCAGCCCCAGCATTTT. Its translation: CASGLGTGTQPQHF.

The chain carries TRBV19 and TRBJ1-1; D unclear. This CDR3 is built from 16 residues. Trimming removed 5 bases at V and 1 base at J, with 17 bases between. Germline V gene data show CDR1 as LNHDA and CDR2 as SQIVND (reference sequence). CDR3 nucleotides: TGTGCCAGTAGTCCTTATGGGTCGGGGAAGAACACTGAAGCTTTCTTT. Its translation is CASSPYGSGKNTEAFF.

The rearrangement joins TRBV24-1 to TRBJ1-5; 7 nucleotides agree with TRBD1. After removal of 4 bases from V and 1 base from J, the junction contained 6 bases not matched to a gene. This CDR3 has 16 amino acids. Germline CDR1 reads KGHDR; CDR2 reads SFDVKD. As DNA, the CDR3 is TGTGCCACCAGTGACGCTCAGGGACAGAGCAATCAGCCCCAGCATTTT. Translated, it gives CATSDAQGQSNQPQHF.

The genes are TRBV29-1 and TRBJ1-2; possible D gene TRBD1, 5 bases. The germline V gene encodes CDR1 SQVTM and CDR2 ANQGSEA. The V gene lost 5 bases and the J gene lost 8 bases, with 18 bases spanning the gap. The CDR3 totals 13 residues. CDR3 sequence (DNA): TGCAGCGTTAATTTGGGGCAATCGTGGGGCTACACCTTC. Translation gives CSVNLGQSWGYTF. Complete variable domain (other parts from reference TRBV29-1 and TRBJ1-2): SAVISQKPSRDICQRGTSLTIQCQVDSQVTMMFWYRQQPGQSLTLIATANQGSEATYESGFVIDKFPISRPNLTFSTLTVSNMSPEDSSIYLCSVNLGQSWGYTFGSGTRLTVV.

The chain joins TRBV27 to TRBJ2-3; TRBD2 aligns across 16 bases. Germline V gives CDR1 MNHEY, CDR2 SMNVEV (reference sequence). Losses at the gene ends were 6 bases for V and 1 base for J; bases not matched to a gene: 7. CDR3 length: 18 residues. As DNA, the CDR3 is TGTGCCAGCAGCGGAGGGACTAGCGGGAGGGAGGGCACAGATACGCAGTATTTT. Its translation is CASSGGTSGREGTDTQYF.

This clone was observed once. The chain carries TRBV6-5 and TRBJ2-1; D may be TRBD2 (5 bases). Deletions cut 6 bases from V and 5 bases from J, with 11 bases between. Germline CDR1 MNHEY, CDR2 SVGAGI. There are 13 residues in the CDR3. The CDR3 DNA reads as TGTGCCAGCAGAAGAAGCGGAGACAATGAGCAGTTCTTC. This encodes CASRRSGDNEQFF.

The chain carries TRBV5-1 and TRBJ1-4, with 8 bases fitting TRBD1. The CDR3 consists of 19 residues. CDR1 is SGHRS, CDR2 YFSETQ, per germline. Trimming at V came to 4 bases and at J to 0 bases, leaving 14 bases not matched to a gene. The CDR3 region has the DNA TGCGCCAGCAGCCCGCGGACAGGGAGTCCAATGGCAACTAATGAAAAACTGTTTTTT. Translated: CASSPRTGSPMATNEKLFF.

The chain employs TRBV5-1 and TRBJ2-3, with a tentative D call TRBD2 (6 bases). Trimming pared 0 bases from V and 0 bases from J, leaving 11 bases between. CDR1 and CDR2 from the germline V gene are SGHRS and YFSETQ. The length of the CDR3 is 16 residues. The CDR3 DNA reads as TGCGCCAGCAGCTTGGGATATCGGGGGAGCACAGATACGCAGTATTTT. Protein: CASSLGYRGSTDTQYF. The full variable domain, in which reference TRBV5-1 and TRBJ2-3 provide the parts outside the CDR3, is KAGVTQTPRYLIKTRGQQVTLSCSPISGHRSVSWYQQTPGQGLQFLFEYFSETQRNKGNFPGRFSGRQFSNSRSEMNVSTLELGDSALYLCASSLGYRGSTDTQYFGPGTRLTVL.

This clone was counted a single time. The gene calls are TRBV25-1 and TRBJ1-1; D gene ambiguous. Germline V lookup: CDR1 MGHDK, CDR2 SYGVNS. The CDR3 extends over 16 amino acids. V lost 2 bases and J 0 bases, leaving 13 bases between the germline ends. CDR3 residues: CASSESGNLVNTEAFF. CDR3 DNA: TGTGCCAGCAGTGAAAGCGGGAATCTAGTGAACACTGAAGCTTTCTTT.

As for this clone: Mismatch with germline at one junction end may stem from a read error. The rearrangement uses TRBV14 and TRBJ2-2, with D perhaps TRBD2 (6 bases). This CDR3 is built from 17 residues. CDR1 and CDR2 from the germline V gene are SGHDN and FVKESK. The CDR3 spells CASSQDFWGENTGELFF. For the CDR3, the DNA is TGTGCCAGCAGTCAAGATTTTTGGGGGGAGAACACCGGGGAGCTGTTTTTT.

The CDR3 DNA is TGCAGCGTTGAATCCCTAATGGACTTCGCTCCATGTCGCTACACCTTC. This codes for CSVESLMDFAPCRYTF. This chain uses TRBV29-1 with TRBJ1-2; D is uncertain. The germline V and J ends were trimmed by 2 bases and 9 bases, with 25 bases remaining between them. This CDR3 comprises 16 residues. CDR1 SQVTM and CDR2 ANQGSEA come from the germline V gene.

The rearrangement joins TRBV19 to TRBJ2-2; 7 bases agree with TRBD1. V trimming: 5 bases; J trimming: 2 bases; junction bases outside the gene matches: 8. This CDR3 comprises 16 residues. Germline-derived CDR1 and CDR2 are LNHDA and SQIVND (reference sequence). The CDR3: CASSPDRIFNTGELFF. DNA for the CDR3: TGTGCCAGTAGTCCGGACAGGATCTTTAACACCGGGGAGCTGTTTTTT.

The V call is TRBV29-1, the J call TRBJ2-5; the D is unclear. This CDR3 is built from 12 residues. CDR1 is SQVTM and CDR2 is ANQGSEA in the germline V gene. Trimming took off 2 bases at V and 9 bases at J, with 13 bases between the two ends. The CDR3 loop reads CSVEFLLESQYF. CDR3 DNA sequence: TGCAGCGTTGAATTCCTTTTGGAGTCCCAGTACTTC.

The chain uses TRBV9 and TRBJ2-2; D perhaps matches TRBD2 (6 bases). Per the germline V gene, CDR1 is SGDLS and CDR2 is YYNGEE. The CDR3 totals 14 residues. V shed 0 bases and J shed 5 bases, with 8 bases lying between them. For the CDR3, the DNA is TGTGCCAGCAGCGTAGCGGGAGATACCGGGGAGCTGTTTTTT. Translated: CASSVAGDTGELFF. Supplemented by reference TRBV9 and TRBJ2-2, the full variable domain reads DSGVTQTPKHLITATGQRVTLRCSPRSGDLSVYWYQQSLDQGLQFLIQYYNGEERAKGNILERFSAQQFPDLHSELNLSSLELGDSALYFCASSVAGDTGELFFGEGSRLTVL.

V and J are TRBV10-3 and TRBJ2-2; 8 positions agree with TRBD1. Trimming cost V 10 bases and J 6 bases; bases outside gene matches: 7. CDR3 length: 13 amino acids. The V gene's germline CDR1 is ENHRY and CDR2 SYGVKD. CDR3 protein: CASMQGAAGELFF. CDR3 nucleotide sequence: TGTGCCAGCATGCAGGGGGCCGCCGGGGAGCTGTTTTTT.

The genes are TRBV7-2 and TRBJ2-3, with D possibly being TRBD2 (6 bases). Germline V lookup: CDR1 SGHTA, CDR2 FQGNSA. V was trimmed by 0 bases and J by 0 bases, leaving 13 bases between them. The CDR3 runs 17 residues. The CDR3 DNA is TGTGCCAGCAGCTTAGCGGTAGGGGACTCTAGCACAGATACGCAGTATTTT. Translated, it gives CASSLAVGDSSTDTQYF.

The gene calls are TRBV4-2 and TRBJ2-7; 14 bases align to TRBD2. Germline V CDR1 and CDR2: LGHNA, YNFKEQ. The CDR3 sequence is 16 residues long. Losses at the gene ends were 3 bases for V and 1 base for J; bases not matched to a gene: 2. CDR3 nucleotides: TGTGCCAGCAGCCACGGGACTAGCGGGAGATCCTACGAGCAGTACTTC. It specifies CASSHGTSGRSYEQYF.

The V and J genes are TRBV6-2 or TRBV6-3 and TRBJ2-7, with 8 bases lining up with TRBD2. This CDR3 is built from 16 residues. After removal of 0 bases from V and 2 bases from J, the junction contained 6 bases not matched to a gene. Germline-derived CDR1 and CDR2 are MNHEY and SVGEGT. CDR3 in amino acids: CASSYSYRAGAYEQYF. CDR3 in DNA: TGTGCCAGCAGTTACTCGTATAGAGCGGGGGCCTACGAGCAGTACTTC.

The chain recombines TRBV19 with TRBJ1-4; TRBD1 matches 7 bases. Losses at the gene ends were 7 bases for V and 13 bases for J; bases not matched to a gene: 9. This CDR3 contains 12 residues. Germline assignment: CDR1 LNHDA and CDR2 SQIVND (reference sequence). DNA for the CDR3: TGTGCCAGTACCTTAGGGGACAGTAGACTGTTTTTT. Its protein is CASTLGDSRLFF.